The clone carrying this T cell receptor beta chain has more than one count but fewer than ten. V was clipped by 6 bases and J by 6 bases; unmatched bases: 9. Germline V lookup: CDR1 MNHEY, CDR2 SMNVEV (reference sequence). The CDR3 contains 15 residues. This sample is drawn from a study of blood T cell repertoires in COVID-19. The overall study: Sites in the United States, Italy and Spain provided acute and convalescent COVID-19 samples. The analysed material was cDNA or gDNA that came from T cells, B-cell-depleted T cells, or PBMCs.

Per the original data handling: How many nucleated cells were present was estimated from reference gene primer amplification. Generated by immunoSEQ multiplex PCR, the TCRdb table keeps only in-frame clones and is missing some. The V and J calls and clone size were taken over from that table, and D and trimming were inferred from the DNA. Of about 200,000 clones in the sample, around four fifths were seen once. What was sequenced was peripheral blood. The source of this sequence is a woman aged 45-59 years with acute or convalescent COVID-19. This rearrangement joins TRBV27 to TRBJ2-1; 9 bases are shared with TRBD2. The CDR3 DNA follows: TGTGCCAGCAGCCACATAGCGGGAGCGGTCAATGAGCAGTTCTTC. Protein product: CASSHIAGAVNEQFF.